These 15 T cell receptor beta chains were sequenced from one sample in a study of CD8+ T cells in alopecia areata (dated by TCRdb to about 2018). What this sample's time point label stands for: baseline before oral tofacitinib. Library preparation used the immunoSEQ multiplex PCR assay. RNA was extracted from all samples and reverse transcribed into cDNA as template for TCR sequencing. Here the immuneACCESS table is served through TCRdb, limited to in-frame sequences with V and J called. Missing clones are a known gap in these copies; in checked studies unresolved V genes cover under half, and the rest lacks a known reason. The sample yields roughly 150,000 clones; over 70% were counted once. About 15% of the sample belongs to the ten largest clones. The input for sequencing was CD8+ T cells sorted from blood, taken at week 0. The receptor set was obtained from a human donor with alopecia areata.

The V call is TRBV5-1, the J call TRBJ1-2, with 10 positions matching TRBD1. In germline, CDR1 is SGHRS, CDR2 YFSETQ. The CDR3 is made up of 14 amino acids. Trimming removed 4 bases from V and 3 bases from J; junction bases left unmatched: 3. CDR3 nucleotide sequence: TGCGCCAGCAGCACCGGGACAGGGGACTATGGCTACACCTTC. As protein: CASSTGTGDYGYTF.

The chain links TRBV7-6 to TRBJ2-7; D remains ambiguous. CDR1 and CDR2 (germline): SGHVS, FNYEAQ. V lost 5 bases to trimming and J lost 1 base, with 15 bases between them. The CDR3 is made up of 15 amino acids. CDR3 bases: TGTGCCAGCAGCCCTCCGATGACGCCATCCTACGAGCAGTACTTC. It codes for CASSPPMTPSYEQYF.

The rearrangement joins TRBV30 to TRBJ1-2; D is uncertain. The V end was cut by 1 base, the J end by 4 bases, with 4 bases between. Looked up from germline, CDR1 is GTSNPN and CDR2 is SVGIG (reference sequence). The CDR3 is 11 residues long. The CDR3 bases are TGTGCCTGGAGTGGGGGCTATGGCTACACCTTC. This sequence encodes CAWSGGYGYTF.

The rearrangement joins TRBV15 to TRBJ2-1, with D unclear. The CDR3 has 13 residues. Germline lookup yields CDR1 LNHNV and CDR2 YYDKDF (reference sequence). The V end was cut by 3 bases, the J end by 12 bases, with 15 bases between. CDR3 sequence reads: CATSSPPAGGQFF. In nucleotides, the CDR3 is TGTGCCACCAGCAGCCCTCCCGCCGGCGGGCAGTTCTTC. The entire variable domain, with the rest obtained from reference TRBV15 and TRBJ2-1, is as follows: DAMVIQNPRYQVTQFGKPVTLSCSQTLNHNVMYWYQQKSSQAPKLLFHYYDKDFNNEADTPDNFQSRRPNTSFCFLDIRSPGLGDTAMYLCATSSPPAGGQFFGPGTRLTVL.

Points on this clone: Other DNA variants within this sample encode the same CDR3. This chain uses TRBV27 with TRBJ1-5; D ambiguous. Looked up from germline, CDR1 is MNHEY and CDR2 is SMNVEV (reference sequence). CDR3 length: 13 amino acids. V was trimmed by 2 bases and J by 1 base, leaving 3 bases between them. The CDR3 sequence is CASSLRSNQPQHF. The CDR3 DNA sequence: TGTGCCAGCAGTTTACGGAGCAATCAGCCCCAGCATTTT.

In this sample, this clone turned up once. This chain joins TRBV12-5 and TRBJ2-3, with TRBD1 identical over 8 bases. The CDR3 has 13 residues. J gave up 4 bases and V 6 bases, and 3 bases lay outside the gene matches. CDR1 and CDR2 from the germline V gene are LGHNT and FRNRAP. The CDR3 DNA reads TGTGCTAGTGGGTGGACAGGGTCAGATACGCAGTATTTT. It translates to CASGWTGSDTQYF.

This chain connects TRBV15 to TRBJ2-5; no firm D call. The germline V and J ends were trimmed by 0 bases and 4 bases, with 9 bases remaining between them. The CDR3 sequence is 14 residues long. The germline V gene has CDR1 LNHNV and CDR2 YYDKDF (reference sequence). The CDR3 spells CATSRDSSGETQYF. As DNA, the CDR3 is TGTGCCACCAGCAGAGATTCCTCGGGAGAGACCCAGTACTTC.

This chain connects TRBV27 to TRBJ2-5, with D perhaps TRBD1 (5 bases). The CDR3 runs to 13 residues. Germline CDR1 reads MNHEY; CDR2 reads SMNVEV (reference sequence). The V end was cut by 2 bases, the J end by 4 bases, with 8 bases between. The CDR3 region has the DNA TGTGCCAGCAGTTTAAATCAGGGAGAGACCCAGTACTTC. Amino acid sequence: CASSLNQGETQYF.

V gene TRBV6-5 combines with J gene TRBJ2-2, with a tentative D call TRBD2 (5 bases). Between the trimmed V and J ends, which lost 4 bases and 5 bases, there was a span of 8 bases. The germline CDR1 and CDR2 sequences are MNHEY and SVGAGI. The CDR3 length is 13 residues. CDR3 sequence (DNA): TGTGCCAGCAGTTCCGGCGGGACCGGGGAGCTGTTTTTT. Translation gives CASSSGGTGELFF.

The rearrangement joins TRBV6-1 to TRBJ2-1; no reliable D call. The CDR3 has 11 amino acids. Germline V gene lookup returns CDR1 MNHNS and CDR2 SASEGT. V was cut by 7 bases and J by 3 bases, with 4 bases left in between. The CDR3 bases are TGTGCCAGCAAGAACTACAATGAGCAGTTCTTC. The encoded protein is CASKNYNEQFF.

The CDR3 reads CASSSPNRGTDTQYF. In DNA form, the CDR3 reads TGTGCCAGCAGCTCCCCCAACCGGGGCACAGATACGCAGTATTTT. The V and J genes are TRBV7-9 and TRBJ2-3; D call uncertain. In germline, CDR1 is SEHNR, CDR2 FQNEAQ (reference sequence). V was clipped by 4 bases and J by 1 base, with 12 bases between them. This CDR3 is 15 amino acids long.

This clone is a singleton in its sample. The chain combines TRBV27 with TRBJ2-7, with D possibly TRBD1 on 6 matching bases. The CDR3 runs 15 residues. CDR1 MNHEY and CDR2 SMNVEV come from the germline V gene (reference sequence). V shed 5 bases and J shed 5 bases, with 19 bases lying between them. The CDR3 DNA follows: TGTGCCAGCAGTCCGATTAGGGGGAGTACGGACGAGCAGTACTTC. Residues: CASSPIRGSTDEQYF.

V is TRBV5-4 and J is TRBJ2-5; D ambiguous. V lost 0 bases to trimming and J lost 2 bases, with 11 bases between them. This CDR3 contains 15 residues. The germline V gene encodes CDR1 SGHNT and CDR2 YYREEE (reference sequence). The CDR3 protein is CASSLGAWAQETQYF. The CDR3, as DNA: TGTGCCAGCAGCTTGGGGGCTTGGGCTCAAGAGACCCAGTACTTC. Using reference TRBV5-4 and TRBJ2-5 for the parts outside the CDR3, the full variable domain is ETGVTQSPTHLIKTRGQQVTLRCSSQSGHNTVSWYQQALGQGPQFIFQYYREEENGRGNFPPRFSGLQFPNYSSELNVNALELDDSALYLCASSLGAWAQETQYFGPGTRLLVL.

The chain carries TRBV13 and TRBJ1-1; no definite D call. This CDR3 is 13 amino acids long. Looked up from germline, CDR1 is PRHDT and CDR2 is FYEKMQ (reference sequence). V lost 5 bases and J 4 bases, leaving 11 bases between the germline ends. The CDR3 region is CASSPGRTTEAFF. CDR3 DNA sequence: TGTGCCAGCAGCCCCGGAAGGACCACTGAAGCTTTCTTT.

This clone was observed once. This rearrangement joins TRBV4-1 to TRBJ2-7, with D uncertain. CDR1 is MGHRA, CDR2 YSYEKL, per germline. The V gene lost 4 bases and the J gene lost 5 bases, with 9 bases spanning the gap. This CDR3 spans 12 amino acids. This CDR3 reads CASSPRYDEQYF. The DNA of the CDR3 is TGCGCCAGCAGCCCCCGATACGACGAGCAGTACTTC.